Described below is a single T cell receptor (beta chain) sequence and its context. This CDR3 is missing its conserved last phenylalanine or tryptophan, likely due to a read error. The CDR3 extends over 15 amino acids. Germline V lookup: CDR1 LGHNA, CDR2 YNFKEQ. After constant-region reverse-primer amplification, full-length variable regions underwent semi-nested PCR with Nested Universal Primer A. One entry per CDR3 protein results from TCRdb running MiXCR on the 5' RACE reads. The profile covers more than 45,000 distinct CDR3 sequences, with 28% appearing a single time and 3.2% taken by the ten largest.

Sample: tumor-infiltrating memory CD4+ T cells sorted from the breast tumor. Subset reported: memory CD4+ T cells, CD4+CD45RO+CD25-. The V and J genes are TRBV4-2 and TRBJ1-3; no clear D gene. This TCR came from a female donor with breast cancer. The CDR3 spells CANSQSPSSGNTIYL. The CDR3 coding sequence is TGTGCCAACAGCCAGTCCCCAAGCTCTGGAAACACCATATATCTT.